This T cell receptor beta chain was obtained from a study of identical twins. The CDR3 totals 16 residues. The V gene's germline CDR1 is SEHNR and CDR2 FQNEAQ (reference sequence). V lost 5 bases, J lost 3 bases, and 17 bases lay in between. TCRdb called the 5' RACE reads again in MiXCR, with one record for every CDR3 protein. Among about 390,000 distinct CDR3 sequences listed, around 9.7% were seen once. Details on this clonotype: As yet, its antigen is unknown.

Findings and caveats of the study: Among monozygotic twins, out-of-frame TCR alpha sharing exceeded what models predicted. Twins shared out-of-frame alpha sequences with excess low generation probability.

The rearrangement links TRBV7-9 to TRBJ2-1; tentatively, D is TRBD1 or TRBD2 (6 bases each). The clonotype originates from a woman aged 45-59 years in good health. Specimen: naive T cells sorted from blood. CDR3 sequence reads: CASSPGGGSIYNEQFF. The CDR3 bases are TGTGCCAGCAGCCCCGGGGGCGGGTCCATCTACAATGAGCAGTTCTTC.